The source of this T cell receptor (beta chain) is a study of identical twins. TCRdb independently ran MiXCR on the 5' RACE reads; one entry per CDR3 protein. The table has 1.5 million to 2 million distinct CDR3 sequences, under 35% seen once. Study-wide findings and caveats: With monozygotic twins, out-of-frame TCR alpha sharing exceeded what models estimated.

Notes on this clonotype: As yet, its antigen is unknown. This could be a read error, since a much larger clone is one nucleotide away.

The germline gives CDR1 SQVTM, CDR2 ANQGSEA. The CDR3 is made up of 14 amino acids. Sequencing was done on a sample of cord blood. The chain employs TRBV29-1 and TRBJ2-1; a possible D gene is TRBD2 (6 bases). The J call could be wrong; TRBJ2-7 is a better fit for the DNA end. The sequence was collected from a newborn girl in good health. This CDR3 reads CSVSRDWAYNEQYF. The CDR3 nucleotides are TGCAGCGTTTCCAGGGACTGGGCCTACAATGAGCAGTACTTC.